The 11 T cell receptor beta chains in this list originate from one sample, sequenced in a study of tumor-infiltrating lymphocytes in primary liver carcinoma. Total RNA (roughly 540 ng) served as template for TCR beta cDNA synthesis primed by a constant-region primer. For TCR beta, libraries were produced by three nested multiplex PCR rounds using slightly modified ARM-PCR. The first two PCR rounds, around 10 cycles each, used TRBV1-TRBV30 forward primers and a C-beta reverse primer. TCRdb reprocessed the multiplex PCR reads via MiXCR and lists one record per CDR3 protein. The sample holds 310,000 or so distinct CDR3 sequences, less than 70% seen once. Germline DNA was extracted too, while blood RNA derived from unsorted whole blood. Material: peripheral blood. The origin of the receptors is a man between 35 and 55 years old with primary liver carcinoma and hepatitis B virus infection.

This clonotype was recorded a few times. The CDR3 region is CASSSTGAQETQYF. The CDR3 bases are TGTGCCAGCAGCTCGACAGGGGCCCAAGAGACCCAGTACTTC. The chain employs TRBV5-4 and TRBJ2-5, with 8 bases fitting TRBD1. The CDR3 length is 14 residues. V was clipped by 3 bases and J by 1 base; unmatched bases: 2. Looked up from germline, CDR1 is SGHNT and CDR2 is YYREEE (reference sequence).

CDR3 nucleotides: TGCGCCAGCCGAGGACAGGATAGGCTCGAGCAGTACTTC. Translated, it gives CASRGQDRLEQYF. The rearrangement uses TRBV5-1 and TRBJ2-7; 7 nucleotides agree with TRBD1. The J segment lost 6 bases and the V segment lost 7 bases, leaving 10 bases of the junction unmatched. The CDR3 has 13 amino acids. CDR1 SGHRS and CDR2 YFSETQ come from the germline V gene.

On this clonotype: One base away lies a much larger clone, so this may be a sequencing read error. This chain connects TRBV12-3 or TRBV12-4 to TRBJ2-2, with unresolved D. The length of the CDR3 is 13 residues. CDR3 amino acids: CASSLWNTRELFF. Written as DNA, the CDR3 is TGTGCCAGCAGCCTCTGGAACACCAGGGAGCTGTTTTTT.

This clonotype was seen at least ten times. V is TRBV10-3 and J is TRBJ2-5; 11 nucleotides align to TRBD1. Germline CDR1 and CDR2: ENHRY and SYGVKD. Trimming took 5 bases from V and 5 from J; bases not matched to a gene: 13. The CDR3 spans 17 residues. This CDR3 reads CAISLGQGASTGETQYF. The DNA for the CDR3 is TGTGCCATCAGTTTAGGACAGGGGGCCTCCACTGGGGAGACCCAGTACTTC.

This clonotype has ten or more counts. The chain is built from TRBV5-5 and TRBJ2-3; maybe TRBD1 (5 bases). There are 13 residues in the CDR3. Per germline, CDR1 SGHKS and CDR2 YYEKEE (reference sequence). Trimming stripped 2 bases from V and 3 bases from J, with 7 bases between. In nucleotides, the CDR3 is TGTGCCAGCAGCTTCGACAGAACAGATACGCAGTATTTT. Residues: CASSFDRTDTQYF.

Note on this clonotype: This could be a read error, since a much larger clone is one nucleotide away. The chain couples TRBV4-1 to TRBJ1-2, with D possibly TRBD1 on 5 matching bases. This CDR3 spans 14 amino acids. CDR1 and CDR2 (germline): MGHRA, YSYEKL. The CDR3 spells CAGSQAGGNYGYTF. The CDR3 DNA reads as TGCGCCGGCAGCCAAGCCGGGGGGAACTATGGCTACACCTTC.

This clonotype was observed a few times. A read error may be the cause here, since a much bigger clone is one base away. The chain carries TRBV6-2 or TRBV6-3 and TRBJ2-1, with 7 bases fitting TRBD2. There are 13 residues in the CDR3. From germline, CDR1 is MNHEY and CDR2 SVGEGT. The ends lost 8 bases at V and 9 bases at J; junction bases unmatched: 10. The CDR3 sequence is CASGVAGATEQFF. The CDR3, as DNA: TGTGCCAGCGGGGTGGCGGGAGCCACTGAGCAGTTCTTC.

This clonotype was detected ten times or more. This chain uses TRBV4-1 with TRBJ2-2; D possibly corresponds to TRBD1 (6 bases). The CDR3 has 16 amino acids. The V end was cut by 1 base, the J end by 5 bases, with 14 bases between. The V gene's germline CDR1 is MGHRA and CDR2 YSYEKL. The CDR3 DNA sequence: TGCGCCAGCAGCCAAGCTGATGGGGGCCGGACCGGGGAGCTGTTTTTT. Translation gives CASSQADGGRTGELFF.

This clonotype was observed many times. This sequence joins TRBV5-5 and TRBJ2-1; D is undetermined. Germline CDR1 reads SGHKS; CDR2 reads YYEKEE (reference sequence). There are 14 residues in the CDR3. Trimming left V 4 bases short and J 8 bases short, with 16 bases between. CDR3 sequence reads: CASSAQAPRYEQFF. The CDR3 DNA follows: TGTGCCAGCAGCGCCCAGGCCCCGAGGTATGAGCAGTTCTTC.

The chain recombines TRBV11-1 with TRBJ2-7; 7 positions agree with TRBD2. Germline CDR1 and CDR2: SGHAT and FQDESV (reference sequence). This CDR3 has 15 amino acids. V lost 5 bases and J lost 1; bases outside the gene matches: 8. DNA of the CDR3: TGTGCCAGCAGCCTTGGGACTAACGGGTCCTACGAGCAGTACTTC. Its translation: CASSLGTNGSYEQYF.

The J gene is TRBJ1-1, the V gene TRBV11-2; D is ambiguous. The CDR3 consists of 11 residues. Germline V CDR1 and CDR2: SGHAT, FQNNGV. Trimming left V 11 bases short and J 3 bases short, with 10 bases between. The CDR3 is CAYSLDTEAFF. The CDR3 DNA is TGTGCCTACAGCTTAGACACTGAAGCTTTCTTT.